This is a list of T cell receptor beta chains from one sample in a study of CD8 T cells in Susac syndrome. TCRdb processed the immunoSEQ multiplex PCR reads anew with MiXCR; each CDR3 protein has one entry. Of more than 100,000 distinct CDR3 sequences listed, over 90% were seen once; the top ten hold more than 0.1%. Sequenced: CD4+ T cells from PBMCs. These receptors originate from a human donor in good health. Both conserved end residues are part of each CDR3. A D gene is named only where the DNA matches it firmly. Some rows have no size entry. The others give once, few or many, or a class for an expanded clone.

CDR3nt | CDR3aa | j_gene | d_gene | v_gene | abundance
TGTGCCAGCAGTTTCGTGCCGGCGGAGACCCAGTACTTC | CASSFVPAETQYF | TRBJ2-5 | - | TRBV28 | once
TGCAGCGTAGGGGGGACAGGGAGGAGGAGCTACGAGCAGTACTTC | CSVGGTGRRSYEQYF | TRBJ2-7 | TRBD1 | TRBV29-1 | -
TGCGCCAGCAGCTTGTGGGGGGGAGTCACAGATACGCAGTATTTT | CASSLWGGVTDTQYF | TRBJ2-3 | TRBD2 | TRBV5-1 | -
TGCAGTGCTACTTCGACAGTATTTTCCTACGAGCAGTACTTC | CSATSTVFSYEQYF | TRBJ2-7 | - | TRBV20-1 | -
TGTGCCTGGAGTCAGCCAGGGGGATCACCCCTCCACTTT | CAWSQPGGSPLHF | TRBJ1-6 | TRBD1 | TRBV30 | -
TGTGCCAGCAGTTACGGACAGGGCTACGAGCAGTACTTC | CASSYGQGYEQYF | TRBJ2-7 | TRBD1 | TRBV28 | -
TGTGCCAGCAGCCCGGACAGGGCGAGGCGCACAGATACGCAGTATTTT | CASSPDRARRTDTQYF | TRBJ2-3 | TRBD1 | TRBV7-8 | -
TGTGCCAGTAGACCGACCCACAGGAGCCAAGAGACCCAGTACTTC | CASRPTHRSQETQYF | TRBJ2-5 | - | TRBV19 | -
TGTGCCAGTAGCAGCGGACGGGGGGGCACTGAAGCTTTCTTT | CASSSGRGGTEAFF | TRBJ1-1 | - | TRBV19 | -
TGTGCCAGCAGCATGGGAAAGTTAGCGGGAGAAGACGATGAGCAGTTCTTC | CASSMGKLAGEDDEQFF | TRBJ2-1 | TRBD2 | TRBV7-9 | -
TGTGCCAGCTCACCACCCCAAGGGGCCGAAGAGACCCAGTACTTC | CASSPPQGAEETQYF | TRBJ2-5 | - | TRBV18 | -
TGTGCCAGCAGCCAAGCCGGACGGGCACCTAATCAGCCCCAGCATTTT | CASSQAGRAPNQPQHF | TRBJ1-5 | - | TRBV3-1 | -
TGTGCCAGCTCACCGGCCCTCCAAGGGACTGAAGCTTTCTTT | CASSPALQGTEAFF | TRBJ1-1 | - | TRBV18 | -
TGTGCCAGTTCAAAGTCGGGGATGTACCAAGAGACCCAGTACTTC | CASSKSGMYQETQYF | TRBJ2-5 | - | TRBV27 | -
TGTGCCAGCAACCGACAGGGGAGGGACGATCAGCCCCAGCATTTT | CASNRQGRDDQPQHF | TRBJ1-5 | TRBD1 | TRBV2 | -
TGCAGTGCTAGAGTTTATAGCCTCTACAATGAGCAGTTCTTC | CSARVYSLYNEQFF | TRBJ2-1 | - | TRBV20-1 | -
TGTGCCTCCAGGGGGGGCGCTAGCAATCAGCCCCAGCATTTT | CASRGGASNQPQHF | TRBJ1-5 | TRBD1 | TRBV27 | -
TGTGCCAGCAGTTTATGGGAGGCCTCGCAGCATTTT | CASSLWEASQHF | TRBJ1-5 | - | TRBV28 | -
TGTGCCAGTAGTACCTCCGGGCCTACGCAGTATTTT | CASSTSGPTQYF | TRBJ2-3 | - | TRBV19 | -
TGTGCCATCAGTGAGTCCGGGACTCGAGAGGATGAGCAGTTCTTC | CAISESGTREDEQFF | TRBJ2-1 | - | TRBV10-3 | -
TGTGCCAGCATCGAGAGTGGGCCAAGATACGAGCAGTACTTC | CASIESGPRYEQYF | TRBJ2-7 | - | TRBV28 | -
TGTGCCAGCTCCCAGGGACAGGGGTACGAGCAGTACTTC | CASSQGQGYEQYF | TRBJ2-7 | TRBD1 | TRBV18 | few
TGTGCCTGGGCTTCCGGGGGCCGCCGAGAGACCCAGTACTTC | CAWASGGRRETQYF | TRBJ2-5 | - | TRBV30 | -
TGCGCCAGCAGCTTCCGGGATATTACCTACAATGAGCAGTTCTTC | CASSFRDITYNEQFF | TRBJ2-1 | - | TRBV5-1 | -
TGCAGCGTTGCCGCAGGGTCCTACGAGCAGTACTTC | CSVAAGSYEQYF | TRBJ2-7 | - | TRBV29-1 | few
TGTGCCAGCAACCGGAACGAAAGACTAGCTTTCTACAATGAGCAGTTCTTC | CASNRNERLAFYNEQFF | TRBJ2-1 | TRBD2 | TRBV6-2/TRBV6-3 | -
TGTGCCAGCAGCTTAGTAGGGACTAGCGGAGCTTACAATGAGCAGTTCTTC | CASSLVGTSGAYNEQFF | TRBJ2-1 | TRBD2 | TRBV7-2 | -
TGTGCCAGCAGCTCCGGGTCGAGCGGGAGCCAAAGTAATGAGCAGTTCTTC | CASSSGSSGSQSNEQFF | TRBJ2-1 | TRBD2 | TRBV7-2 | -
TGTGCCAGTAGTCGACTAAGTAGCGGCACCTACAATGAGCAGTTCTTC | CASSRLSSGTYNEQFF | TRBJ2-1 | - | TRBV19 | -